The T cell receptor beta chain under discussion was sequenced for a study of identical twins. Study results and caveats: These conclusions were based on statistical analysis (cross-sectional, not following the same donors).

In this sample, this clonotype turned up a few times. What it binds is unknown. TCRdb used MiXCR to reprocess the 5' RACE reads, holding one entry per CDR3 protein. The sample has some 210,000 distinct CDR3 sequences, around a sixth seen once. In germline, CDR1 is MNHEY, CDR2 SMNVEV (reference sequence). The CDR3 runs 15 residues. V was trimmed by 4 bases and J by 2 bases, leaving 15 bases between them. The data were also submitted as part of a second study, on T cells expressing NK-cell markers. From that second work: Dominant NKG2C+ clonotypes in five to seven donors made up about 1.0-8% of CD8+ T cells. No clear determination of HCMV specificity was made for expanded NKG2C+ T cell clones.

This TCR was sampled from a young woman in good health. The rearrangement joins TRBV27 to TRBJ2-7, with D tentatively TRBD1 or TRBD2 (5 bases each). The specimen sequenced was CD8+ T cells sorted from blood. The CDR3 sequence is CASSYEVGRAYEQYF. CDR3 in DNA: TGTGCCAGCAGTTATGAAGTGGGGCGGGCCTACGAGCAGTACTTC.